This T cell receptor beta chain was captured by sequencing in a study of T cells in localized non-small cell lung cancer. V lost 3 bases and J lost 0; bases outside the gene matches: 6. This CDR3 has 17 amino acids. Germline V gene sequence: CDR1 SGDLS, CDR2 YYNGEE. Clones were read by immunoSEQ multiplex PCR, and TCRdb kept only the in-frame ones, dropping some. The sample has some 34,000 clones, roughly 75% seen once; the top ten hold roughly a sixth. General study points: Paired adjacent lung recovered a median approximately 57 of the top 100 tumor clones.

For this clone: Its antigen is undetermined.

This chain connects TRBV9 to TRBJ2-1, with 10 nucleotides matching TRBD2. The source was peripheral blood, collected before any cancer treatment. This clonotype originated in a male donor aged 60 or over with stage III squamous cell lung carcinoma. Here the CDR3 reads CASSASGGLSSYNEQFF. Here the CDR3 DNA reads TGTGCCAGCAGCGCTAGCGGGGGCCTTAGCTCCTACAATGAGCAGTTCTTC.